This T cell receptor (beta chain) comes out of a study of blood T cell repertoires in COVID-19. Study overall: Spain, Italy and the United States supplied samples that represented acute and convalescent COVID-19. Nucleic acid was either cDNA or gDNA, and it came from T cells, B-cell-depleted T cells, or PBMCs.

Original processing notes: Amplification of reference gene primers provided the estimated nucleated cell counts. Sequenced by immunoSEQ multiplex PCR; TCRdb stores in-frame clones only, minus some. The DNA was the basis for D and trimming; V, J and clone size are from that table. The repertoire consists of about 110,000 clones, with roughly 80% occurring once and the leading ten covering just under 20%. What was sequenced was peripheral blood. The sequence was obtained from a woman between 65 and 79 years old with acute or convalescent COVID-19.

The CDR3 is CATSVLRDSRGYGYTF. Here the CDR3 DNA reads TGTGCCACCAGTGTCCTGAGGGACAGTCGGGGCTATGGCTACACCTTC. The chain recombines TRBV24-1 with TRBJ1-2; 7 nucleotides agree with TRBD1. The germline gives CDR1 KGHDR, CDR2 SFDVKD. This CDR3 is 16 amino acids long. J gave up 4 bases and V 5 bases, and 12 bases lay outside the gene matches.